Here is one TCR beta chain with its context. As yet, its antigen is unknown. Data came from immunoSEQ multiplex PCR; TCRdb stores just in-frame clones and leaves some out. Here the sample spans some 5,200 clones, around four fifths being singletons. The entry originates in a study of immune evolution from preneoplasia to lung adenocarcinoma. There are 13 residues in the CDR3. Germline V gene lookup returns CDR1 LNHDA and CDR2 SQIVND (reference sequence). Trimming took 5 bases from V and 2 from J; bases not matched to a gene: 0. Study-level findings and limits: Later-stage lesions seemingly showed higher T cell density and diversity than normal lung. Top clone frequencies peaked in normal lung, apparently declining through invasive adenocarcinoma.

Patient tissue came from resections in Japan or China, 2014–2017. Each case's diagnosis was confirmed by two pathologists on H&E. Material for sequencing was FFPE normal lung tissue adjacent to the tumor. The sequence was collected from a person between 45 and 75 years old with lung adenocarcinoma. The rearrangement joins TRBV19 to TRBJ2-7; TRBD1 matches 10 bases. CDR3 residues: CASSGTGAYEQYF. As DNA, the CDR3 is TGTGCCAGTAGTGGGACAGGGGCCTACGAGCAGTACTTC.